This T cell receptor (beta chain) was sequenced for a study of T cell clonotyping in hematopoietic cell transplantation. The CDR3 loop spans 14 amino acids. Germline CDR1 reads SGHVS; CDR2 reads FQNEAQ. V dropped 3 bases and J dropped 0 bases, with 8 bases sitting between them. Regarding time point: recipient sample about 28 days before transplant, after cytoreduction. Produced via immunoSEQ multiplex PCR; TCRdb's table is partial and in-frame only. The sample includes about 28,000 clones, approximately 77% seen only once; the top ten take about 1.7%. The chain carries TRBV7-8 and TRBJ1-1, with D unclear. This TCR was recovered from a middle-aged man with acute myeloid leukemia. Some clones in this sample may be carry-over from other donors' samples. The sample in question was peripheral blood mononuclear cells, obtained before stem cell transplant. The CDR3: CASSFPGMNTEAFF. CDR3 nucleotide sequence: TGTGCCAGCAGCTTTCCCGGAATGAACACTGAAGCTTTCTTT.